This T cell receptor beta chain was identified in a study of CD8 T cells in ankylosing spondylitis. General study findings and limits: Enrichment of disease-linked clones was reportedly significant in matched ankylosing spondylitis synovial fluid. Ankylosing spondylitis blood seemed to carry a telltale TCR beta motif made of about 8 highly homologous variants. Disease-linked clones bore a CD8+ phenotype and were relatively rare in peripheral blood.

CDR1 is SGHRS and CDR2 is YFSETQ in the germline V gene. The V gene end was trimmed by 2 bases and the J gene end by 2 bases; junction bases not matched to a gene: 3. The CDR3 consists of 16 residues. Making the TCR beta libraries involved quantitative 5'-RACE with molecular barcodes. TCRdb re-derived calls from the 5' RACE reads in MiXCR, one entry per CDR3 protein. The sample has over 100,000 distinct CDR3 sequences; roughly 7.3% are singletons. This clonotype was seen repeatedly, ten times or more. The antigen is not known. The clonotype originates from a male donor with ankylosing spondylitis or in good health (not recorded which). V usage is TRBV5-1 and J usage is TRBJ2-4; 11 nucleotides match TRBD1. The source material was blood, either unsorted or a sorted T cell fraction (not recorded which). The CDR3 DNA reads as TGCGCCAGCAGCTTAGGACAGGGGGCGACCAAAAACATTCAGTACTTC. Translating gives CASSLGQGATKNIQYF.